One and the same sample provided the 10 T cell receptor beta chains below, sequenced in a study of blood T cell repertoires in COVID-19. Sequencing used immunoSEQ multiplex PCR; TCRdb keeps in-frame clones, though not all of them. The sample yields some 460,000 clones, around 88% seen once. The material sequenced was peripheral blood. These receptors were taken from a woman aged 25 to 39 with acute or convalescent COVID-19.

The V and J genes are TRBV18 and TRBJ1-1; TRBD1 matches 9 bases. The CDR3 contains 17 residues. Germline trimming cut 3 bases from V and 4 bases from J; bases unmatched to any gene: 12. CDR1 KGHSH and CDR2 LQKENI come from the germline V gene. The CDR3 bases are TGTGCCAGCTCACCCTTTATTTGGGACAGGGCGGCCACTGAAGCTTTCTTT. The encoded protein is CASSPFIWDRAATEAFF.

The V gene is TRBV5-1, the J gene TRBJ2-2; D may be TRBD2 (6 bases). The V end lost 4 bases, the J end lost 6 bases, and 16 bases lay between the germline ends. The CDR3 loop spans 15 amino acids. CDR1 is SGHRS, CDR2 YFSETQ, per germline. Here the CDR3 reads CASSPPTTGAGELFF. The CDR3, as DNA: TGCGCCAGCAGCCCACCTACTACGGGAGCCGGGGAGCTGTTTTTT.

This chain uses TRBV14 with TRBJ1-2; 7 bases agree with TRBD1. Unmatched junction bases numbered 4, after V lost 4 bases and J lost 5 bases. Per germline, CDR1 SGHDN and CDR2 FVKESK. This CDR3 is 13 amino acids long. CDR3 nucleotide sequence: TGTGCCAGCAGCCCGGGACAGAAGTATGGCTACACCTTC. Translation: CASSPGQKYGYTF.

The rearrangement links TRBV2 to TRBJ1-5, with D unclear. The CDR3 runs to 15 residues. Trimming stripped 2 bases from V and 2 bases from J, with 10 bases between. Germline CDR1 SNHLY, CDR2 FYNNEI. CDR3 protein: CASSEWRVGNQPQHF. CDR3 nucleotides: TGTGCCAGCAGTGAATGGAGGGTAGGCAATCAGCCCCAGCATTTT.

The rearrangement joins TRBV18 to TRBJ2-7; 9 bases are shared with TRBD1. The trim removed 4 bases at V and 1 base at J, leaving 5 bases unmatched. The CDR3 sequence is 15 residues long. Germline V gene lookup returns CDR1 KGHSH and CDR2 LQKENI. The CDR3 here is CASSRDRETSYEQYF. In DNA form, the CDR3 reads TGTGCCAGCTCACGGGACAGGGAGACGTCCTACGAGCAGTACTTC.

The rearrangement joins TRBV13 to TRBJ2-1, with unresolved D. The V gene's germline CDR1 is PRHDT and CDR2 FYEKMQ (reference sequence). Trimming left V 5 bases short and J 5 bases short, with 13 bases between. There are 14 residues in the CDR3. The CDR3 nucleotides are TGTGCCAGCAGCCACCGCGGATTCCACAATGAGCAGTTCTTC. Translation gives CASSHRGFHNEQFF.

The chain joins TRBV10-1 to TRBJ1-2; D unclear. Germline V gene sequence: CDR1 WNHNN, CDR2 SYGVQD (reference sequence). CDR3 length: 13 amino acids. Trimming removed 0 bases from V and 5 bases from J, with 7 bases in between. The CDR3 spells CASSESRGYGYTF. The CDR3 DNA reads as TGCGCCAGCAGTGAGTCCAGAGGGTATGGCTACACCTTC.

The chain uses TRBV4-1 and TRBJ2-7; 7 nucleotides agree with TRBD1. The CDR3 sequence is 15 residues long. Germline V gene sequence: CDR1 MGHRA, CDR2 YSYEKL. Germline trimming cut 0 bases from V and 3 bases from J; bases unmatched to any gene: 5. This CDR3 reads CASSQDPRTGYEQYF. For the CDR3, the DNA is TGCGCCAGCAGCCAAGATCCCCGGACAGGCTACGAGCAGTACTTC.

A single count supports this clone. The CDR3 DNA follows: TGTGCCAGCAGTGAAGCCGGAGGCCGGGAGGGACAGCCCCAGCATTTT. This encodes CASSEAGGREGQPQHF. This chain connects TRBV2 to TRBJ1-5; no reliable D call. Trimming removed 0 bases at V and 7 bases at J, with 16 bases between. The germline V gene encodes CDR1 SNHLY and CDR2 FYNNEI. The CDR3 has 16 residues.

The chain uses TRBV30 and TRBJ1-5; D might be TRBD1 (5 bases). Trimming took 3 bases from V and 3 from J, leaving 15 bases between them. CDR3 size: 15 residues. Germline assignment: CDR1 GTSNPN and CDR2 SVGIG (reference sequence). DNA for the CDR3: TGTGCCTGGAGCTGGGGGAGGGGTGACAATCAGCCCCAGCATTTT. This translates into CAWSWGRGDNQPQHF.